The 32 T cell receptor beta chains below were found in one sample sequenced in a study of blood T cells in healthy people across ages (dated by TCRdb to the mid-2010s). Library prep was done by 5' RACE. Sequencing relied on an Illumina HiSeq 2500. The second PCR ran for about 7 to 11 cycles and used a J-beta primer mix along with a sample-barcoded 5' primer. Using fastp at Q25 and MiXCR, TCRdb reprocessed the public reads and kept productive beta chains. Each CDR3 protein appears once, grouped with its most common genes and DNA. A total of some 1.4 million distinct CDR3 sequences appear in this sample, approximately 38% of them only once. The leading ten clones occupy 7% to 9.5% of the sample. The specimen sequenced was blood. These receptors came from a woman aged 18-35 years in good health.

The chain carries TRBV7-2 and TRBJ1-5, with D possibly TRBD1 on 6 matching bases. CDR1 is SGHTA and CDR2 is FQGNSA in the germline V gene. CDR3 length: 17 residues. V dropped 4 bases and J dropped 0 bases, with 16 bases sitting between them. CDR3 nucleotide sequence: TGTGCCAGCAGCTCTGGAACCGGGACACCTAGCAATCAGCCCCAGCATTTT. Translating gives CASSSGTGTPSNQPQHF.

The V and J genes are TRBV5-1 and TRBJ2-5; 8 bases align to TRBD1. The last part of the DNA fits TRBJ2-7 better; the J call may be wrong. Germline assignment: CDR1 SGHRS and CDR2 YFSETQ. This CDR3 is built from 14 residues. CDR3 residues: CASSLVGQGHEQYF. The CDR3 nucleotides read TGCGCCAGCAGCTTAGTCGGACAGGGCCACGAGCAGTACTTC.

The chain couples TRBV10-3 to TRBJ1-5; D is unclear. Trimming stripped 2 bases from V and 0 bases from J, with 2 bases between. CDR3 length: 13 residues. Germline V lookup: CDR1 ENHRY, CDR2 SYGVKD. CDR3 residues: CAISENSNQPQHF. DNA for the CDR3: TGTGCCATCAGTGAGAATAGCAATCAGCCCCAGCATTTT.

As regards this clonotype: This may come from a read error, since a much larger clone is one base off. V gene TRBV5-1 combines with J gene TRBJ2-3; 8 positions match TRBD2. This CDR3 contains 15 residues. V shed 3 bases and J 6 bases; nucleotides not matched to a gene: 9. Germline V gives CDR1 SGHRS, CDR2 YFSETQ. The CDR3 DNA reads as TGCGCCAGCAGCTCCGGGGTTAGCGGGGTGGATACGCAGTATTTT. Protein: CASSSGVSGVDTQYF.

This clonotype was counted a few times. The gene calls are TRBV7-9 and TRBJ1-1; maybe TRBD1 (6 bases). Germline-derived CDR1 and CDR2 are SEHNR and FQNEAQ (reference sequence). V shed 4 bases and J shed 6 bases, with 18 bases lying between them. This CDR3 comprises 15 residues. The CDR3 protein is CASSWDGGREAEAFF. DNA of the CDR3: TGTGCCAGCAGCTGGGACGGGGGGCGTGAAGCTGAAGCTTTCTTT. The full variable domain, in which reference TRBV7-9 and TRBJ1-1 provide the parts outside the CDR3, is DTGVSQNPRHKITKRGQNVTFRCDPISEHNRLYWYRQTLGQGPEFLTYFQNEAQLEKSRLLSDRFSAERPKGSFSTLEIQRTEQGDSAMYLCASSWDGGREAEAFFGQGTRLTVV.

This clonotype was recorded a few times. One end of the junction fails to match germline, which may point to a read error. V gene TRBV12-3 or TRBV12-4 combines with J gene TRBJ2-7, with D perhaps matching TRBD1 or TRBD2 (5 bases each). The length of the CDR3 is 15 residues. The CDR3 is CASTRDSRASFEQYF. CDR3 nucleotide sequence: TGTGCCAGCACCCGGGATAGCAGGGCGTCCTTCGAGCAGTACTTC.

J is TRBJ2-2 and V is TRBV20-1; D gene unclear. Germline values: CDR1 DFQATT, CDR2 SNEGSKA (reference sequence). The CDR3 sequence is 13 residues long. V dropped 1 base and J dropped 0 bases, with 3 bases sitting between them. The CDR3 DNA reads TGCAGTGCTAGAGTCACGAACACCGGGGAGCTGTTTTTT. It codes for CSARVTNTGELFF.

The chain uses TRBV7-2 and TRBJ2-6, with D possibly being TRBD2 (7 bases). V was pared by 10 bases and J by 2 bases, with 12 bases between. This CDR3 comprises 14 residues. Germline V gene lookup returns CDR1 SGHTA and CDR2 FQGNSA. The CDR3 region is CAKKGGAGANVLTF. The CDR3 nucleotides read TGTGCCAAAAAGGGGGGGGCTGGGGCCAACGTCCTGACTTTC. Full variable domain (rest looked up from reference TRBV7-2 and TRBJ2-6): GAGVSQSPSNKVTEKGKDVELRCDPISGHTALYWYRQSLGQGLEFLIYFQGNSAPDKSGLPSDRFSAERTGGSVSTLTIQRTQQEDSAVYLCAKKGGAGANVLTFGAGSRLTVL.

The rearrangement links TRBV3-1 to TRBJ2-1; 14 bases are shared with TRBD2. Looked up from germline, CDR1 is LGHDT and CDR2 is YNNKEL (reference sequence). The trim removed 2 bases at V and 6 bases at J, leaving 12 bases unmatched. This CDR3 region has 19 residues. The CDR3 DNA is TGTGCCAGCAGCCAAACCCCGGGACTAGCGGGAGCGATTGGCAATGAGCAGTTCTTC. It codes for CASSQTPGLAGAIGNEQFF.

The table lists this clonotype with a few counts. The chain combines TRBV28 with TRBJ1-1; no definite D call. Looked up from germline, CDR1 is MDHEN and CDR2 is SYDVKM. V was cut by 7 bases and J by 7 bases, with 10 bases left in between. The CDR3 extends over 11 amino acids. CDR3 sequence: CASTLGYEAFF. The CDR3 DNA sequence: TGTGCCAGCACCCTGGGATATGAAGCTTTCTTT. Full variable domain (remainder filled in from reference TRBV28 and TRBJ1-1): DVKVTQSSRYLVKRTGEKVFLECVQDMDHENMFWYRQDPGLGLRLIYFSYDVKMKEKGDIPEGYSVSREKKERFSLILESASTNQTSMYLCASTLGYEAFFGQGTRLTVV.

Points on this clonotype: Mismatch with germline at one junction end may stem from a read error. The chain links TRBV28 to TRBJ1-2, with D possibly TRBD1 on 6 matching bases. This CDR3 is 15 amino acids long. The germline gives CDR1 MDHEN, CDR2 SYDVKM. CDR3 region: CASSLSATGRGGYTF. CDR3 DNA: TGTGCCAGTAGTTTATCGGCAACAGGGAGGGGTGGCTACACCTTC.

This clonotype came up a few times. V gene TRBV4-2 combines with J gene TRBJ1-4; a weak D match, TRBD1 (6 bases). The V and J ends lost 4 bases and 3 bases respectively, with 21 bases between them. The CDR3 runs to 18 residues. Per germline, CDR1 LGHNA and CDR2 YNFKEQ. CDR3 sequence (DNA): TGTGCCAGCAGCCGGGCTGGGGCAGGGGCCGTGGCTAATGAAAAACTGTTTTTT. Its translation is CASSRAGAGAVANEKLFF.

This clonotype was counted between two and nine times. The V and J genes are TRBV12-3 or TRBV12-4 and TRBJ2-5, with D unresolved. V lost 4 bases to trimming and J lost 0 bases, with 9 bases between them. The CDR3 extends over 14 amino acids. The CDR3 region is CASSYGRYQETQYF. CDR3 nucleotide sequence: TGTGCCAGCAGTTACGGCCGGTACCAAGAGACCCAGTACTTC.

The chain joins TRBV25-1 to TRBJ1-1; 7 nucleotides line up with TRBD1. Germline CDR1 and CDR2: MGHDK and SYGVNS. V shed 3 bases and J 11 bases; nucleotides not matched to a gene: 3. The CDR3 spans 11 residues. This CDR3 reads CASSETGRAFF. CDR3 DNA: TGTGCCAGCAGTGAGACAGGGCGGGCTTTCTTT. The full variable domain, in which reference TRBV25-1 and TRBJ1-1 provide the parts outside the CDR3, is EADIYQTPRYLVIGTGKKITLECSQTMGHDKMYWYQQDPGMELHLIHYSYGVNSTEKGDLSSESTVSRIRTEHFPLTLESARPSHTSQYLCASSETGRAFFGQGTRLTVV.

V is TRBV12-3 or TRBV12-4 and J is TRBJ1-5; TRBD1 matches at 7 bases. CDR3 length equals 15 residues. J lost 0 bases, V lost 6 bases, and 5 bases had no gene match. This CDR3 reads CASRKQGTSNQPQHF. The CDR3 nucleotides read TGTGCCAGCAGGAAACAGGGGACTAGCAATCAGCCCCAGCATTTT.

This chain connects TRBV4-1 to TRBJ2-2; D ambiguous. Germline V lookup: CDR1 MGHRA, CDR2 YSYEKL. Trimming pared 1 base from V and 4 bases from J, leaving 10 bases between. This CDR3 region has 15 residues. The CDR3 DNA follows: TGCGCCAGCAGCCAAGTCCAGGACCCCACCGGGGAGCTGTTTTTT. Protein sequence: CASSQVQDPTGELFF.

The rearrangement joins TRBV20-1 to TRBJ2-2; TRBD2 agrees at 9 bases. Germline V gene lookup returns CDR1 DFQATT and CDR2 SNEGSKA (reference sequence). With V trimmed by 0 bases and J by 4 bases, 12 bases remained unmatched. CDR3 size: 18 residues. The CDR3 nucleotides are TGCAGTGCTAGAGATCCCGCGGAGCGGGGGGTAATCACCGGGGAGCTGTTTTTT. As protein: CSARDPAERGVITGELFF.

This clonotype showed up just a few times. The chain employs TRBV6-1 and TRBJ2-3; 8 bases align to TRBD2. The CDR3 length is 15 residues. V was clipped by 5 bases and J by 6 bases; unmatched bases: 10. The germline CDR1 and CDR2 sequences are MNHNS and SASEGT. The CDR3 loop is CASSPQAGVVDTQYF. The CDR3 DNA reads TGTGCCAGCAGTCCTCAAGCGGGGGTCGTGGATACGCAGTATTTT.

For the CDR3, the DNA is TGTGCCAGCAGTGAATTCGGGCAGGGTGGCAATGAGCAGTTCTTC. Translating gives CASSEFGQGGNEQFF. This chain joins TRBV25-1 and TRBJ2-1, with a possible D match to TRBD1 (5 bases). V gave up 1 base and J gave up 6 bases, with 13 bases separating them. Per the germline V gene, CDR1 is MGHDK and CDR2 is SYGVNS. This CDR3 contains 15 residues.

This clonotype appeared a few times. The chain recombines TRBV12-3 or TRBV12-4 with TRBJ2-5; 11 bases line up with TRBD1. V was clipped by 6 bases and J by 7 bases; unmatched bases: 4. CDR3 length equals 13 residues. CDR3 in DNA: TGTGCCAGCAGCATGGGGACAGGGGGGACCCAGTACTTC. Translated: CASSMGTGGTQYF.

The chain uses TRBV27 and TRBJ2-5; 7 nucleotides align to TRBD2. Trimming at V came to 8 bases and at J to 2 bases, leaving 5 bases not matched to a gene. CDR1 and CDR2 from the germline V gene are MNHEY and SMNVEV (reference sequence). The CDR3 is 13 residues long. CDR3 sequence reads: CASRNSGQETQYF. CDR3 DNA: TGTGCCAGCCGGAATAGCGGGCAAGAGACCCAGTACTTC.

Only a few counts were recorded for this clonotype. The CDR3 DNA reads as TGCGCCAGCAGCCAATATTTCGGGACAGATCCGCTCGAAGCTTTCTTT. This gives the protein CASSQYFGTDPLEAFF. The rearrangement joins TRBV4-1 to TRBJ1-1, with 7 bases lining up with TRBD1. In germline, CDR1 is MGHRA, CDR2 YSYEKL. The CDR3 totals 16 residues. V trimming: 2 bases; J trimming: 8 bases; junction bases outside the gene matches: 14.

This clonotype showed up just once. The V and J genes are TRBV3-1 and TRBJ2-1; TRBD2 matches at 8 bases. The CDR3 sequence is 17 residues long. V was clipped by 0 bases and J by 4 bases; unmatched bases: 8. Germline V gene lookup returns CDR1 LGHDT and CDR2 YNNKEL (reference sequence). This CDR3 is CASSQDFPAGAYNEQFF. For the CDR3, the DNA is TGTGCCAGCAGCCAAGATTTTCCAGCGGGAGCGTACAATGAGCAGTTCTTC.

This clonotype was observed a handful of times. This chain connects TRBV7-2 to TRBJ1-4, with D tentatively TRBD1 (5 bases). Looked up from germline, CDR1 is SGHTA and CDR2 is FQGNSA. This CDR3 spans 15 amino acids. Trimming took 3 bases from V and 8 from J, leaving 16 bases between them. The CDR3 DNA reads TGTGCCAGCAGCTTCGGGTCCAGGGTTGGAGAAAAACTGTTTTTT. Encoded protein: CASSFGSRVGEKLFF.

The V gene is TRBV20-1, the J gene TRBJ1-2; maybe TRBD1 (5 bases). The germline CDR1 and CDR2 sequences are DFQATT and SNEGSKA (reference sequence). Trimming shortened V by 5 bases and J by 3 bases, and 19 bases separated the two germline ends. The CDR3 totals 15 residues. CDR3 sequence reads: CSASREGQDHYGYTF. In DNA, the CDR3 is TGCAGTGCTTCGAGGGAGGGGCAGGACCACTATGGCTACACCTTC.

CDR3 coding DNA: TGTGCCAGCAGCCAAGATGGCCGGATCGGCGCCGGGGAGCTGTTTTTT. Translating gives CASSQDGRIGAGELFF. The chain is built from TRBV4-2 and TRBJ2-2; D gene ambiguous. Trimming stripped 0 bases from V and 6 bases from J, with 14 bases between. Germline lookup yields CDR1 LGHNA and CDR2 YNFKEQ. This CDR3 has 16 amino acids.

The chain combines TRBV7-7 with TRBJ1-5; the D gene is possibly TRBD1 (5 bases). This CDR3 is 18 amino acids long. Germline V gives CDR1 SSHAT, CDR2 FNYEAQ (reference sequence). Trimming took off 3 bases at V and 0 bases at J, with 18 bases between the two ends. Here the CDR3 reads CASSFRQSGGYSNQPQHF. CDR3 coding DNA: TGTGCCAGCAGCTTTCGACAGTCCGGGGGATATAGCAATCAGCCCCAGCATTTT.

The chain links TRBV12-3 or TRBV12-4 to TRBJ1-1; 7 bases align to TRBD1. The CDR3 consists of 15 residues. V dropped 3 bases and J dropped 3; count of bases not matched to a gene: 7. The CDR3 spells CASSLNRGRDTEAFF. The CDR3 bases are TGTGCCAGCAGTTTGAACAGGGGTAGGGACACTGAAGCTTTCTTT.

J is TRBJ2-4 and V is TRBV2, with TRBD2 matching 7 bases. The V gene's germline CDR1 is SNHLY and CDR2 FYNNEI. The CDR3 covers 16 residues. V trimming: 4 bases; J trimming: 3 bases; junction bases outside the gene matches: 9. The CDR3 DNA reads as TGTGCCAGCAGTGGGGGAGCGGGATCGGACAAAAACATTCAGTACTTC. Translating it yields CASSGGAGSDKNIQYF.

This chain uses TRBV20-1 with TRBJ1-2; D uncertain. V shed 5 bases and J shed 5 bases, with 6 bases lying between them. CDR3 length: 10 amino acids. The V gene's germline CDR1 is DFQATT and CDR2 SNEGSKA (reference sequence). The CDR3: CSAHDYGYTF. The CDR3, as DNA: TGCAGTGCTCATGATTATGGCTACACCTTC.

Here the CDR3 reads CASSLAVTGPNEQFF. The CDR3 region has the DNA TGCGCCAGCAGCTTGGCTGTGACAGGGCCTAATGAGCAGTTCTTC. V gene TRBV5-1 combines with J gene TRBJ2-1; 7 bases fit TRBD1. J lost 7 bases, V lost 0 bases, and 7 bases had no gene match. The CDR3 is made up of 15 amino acids. Germline CDR1 and CDR2: SGHRS and YFSETQ.

This clonotype turned up a few times. The V call is TRBV4-1, the J call TRBJ2-7; perhaps TRBD2 as D (6 bases). The V and J ends lost 0 bases and 0 bases respectively, with 15 bases between them. The CDR3 sequence is 17 residues long. From germline, CDR1 is MGHRA and CDR2 YSYEKL. The CDR3 reads CASSQDGGLESSYEQYF. The CDR3 DNA follows: TGCGCCAGCAGCCAAGATGGGGGGTTGGAGAGCTCCTACGAGCAGTACTTC.